This entry features one T cell receptor beta chain sequence. Its antigen is currently unknown. The CDR3 loop spans 12 amino acids. Trimming pared 7 bases from V and 6 bases from J, leaving 10 bases between. CDR1 and CDR2 (germline): MNHEY, SMNVEV (reference sequence). The sample belongs to a study of CD8 T cells in ankylosing spondylitis. Study results and caveats: Ankylosing spondylitis blood appeared to carry a characteristic TCR beta motif of roughly eight highly homologous variants. In peripheral blood, disease-linked CD8+ clones occurred at relatively low frequencies.

Libraries of TCR beta came from quantitative 5'-RACE with molecular barcodes. In TCRdb, the 5' RACE reads were re-called with MiXCR into one record per CDR3 protein. The repertoire includes approximately 440,000 distinct CDR3 sequences, over 15% of them detected once, and over 0.9% sits in the top ten. Source material: blood, either unsorted or a sorted T cell fraction (not recorded which). This sequence originates from a male donor with ankylosing spondylitis. The V and J genes are TRBV27 and TRBJ2-1, with D unresolved. CDR3 bases: TGTGCCAGCATGAAGTTTACCAATGAGCAGTTCTTC. This encodes CASMKFTNEQFF.